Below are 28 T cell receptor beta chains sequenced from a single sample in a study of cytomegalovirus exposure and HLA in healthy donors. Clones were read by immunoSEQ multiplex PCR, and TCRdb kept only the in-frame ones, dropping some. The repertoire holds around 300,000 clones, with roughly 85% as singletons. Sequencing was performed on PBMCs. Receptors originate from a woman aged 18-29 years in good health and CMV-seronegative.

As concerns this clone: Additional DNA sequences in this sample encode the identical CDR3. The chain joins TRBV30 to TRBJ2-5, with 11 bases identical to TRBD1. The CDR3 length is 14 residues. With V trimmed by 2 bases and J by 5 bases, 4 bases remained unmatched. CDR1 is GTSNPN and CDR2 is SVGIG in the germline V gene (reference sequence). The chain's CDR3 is CAWSPGQGVETQYF. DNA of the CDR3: TGTGCCTGGAGTCCGGGACAGGGGGTGGAGACCCAGTACTTC.

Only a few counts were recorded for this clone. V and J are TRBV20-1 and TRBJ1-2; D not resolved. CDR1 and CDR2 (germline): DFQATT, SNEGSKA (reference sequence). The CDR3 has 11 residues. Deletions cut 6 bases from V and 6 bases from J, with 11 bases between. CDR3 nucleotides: TGCAGTGCACCGGGTGACGATGGCTACACCTTC. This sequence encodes CSAPGDDGYTF.

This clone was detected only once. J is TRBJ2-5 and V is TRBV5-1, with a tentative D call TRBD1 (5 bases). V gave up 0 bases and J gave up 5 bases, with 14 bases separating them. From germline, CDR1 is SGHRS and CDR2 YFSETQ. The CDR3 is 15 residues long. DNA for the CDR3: TGCGCCAGCAGCTTGGAGGGCAGGGAACATGAGACCCAGTACTTC. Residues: CASSLEGREHETQYF.

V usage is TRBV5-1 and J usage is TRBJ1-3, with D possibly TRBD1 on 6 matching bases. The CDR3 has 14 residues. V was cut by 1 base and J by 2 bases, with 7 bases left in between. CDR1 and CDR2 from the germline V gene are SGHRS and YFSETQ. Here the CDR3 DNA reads TGCGCCAGCAGCTTGACAGGGACTGGAAACACCATATATTTT. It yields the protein CASSLTGTGNTIYF.

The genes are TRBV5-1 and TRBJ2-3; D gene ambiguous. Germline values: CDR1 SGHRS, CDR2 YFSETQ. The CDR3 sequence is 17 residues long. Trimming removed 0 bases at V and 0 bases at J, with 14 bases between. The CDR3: CASSLVPISPSTDTQYF. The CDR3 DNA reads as TGCGCCAGCAGCTTGGTACCCATTAGCCCTAGCACAGATACGCAGTATTTT. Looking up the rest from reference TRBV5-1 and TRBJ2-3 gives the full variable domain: KAGVTQTPRYLIKTRGQQVTLSCSPISGHRSVSWYQQTPGQGLQFLFEYFSETQRNKGNFPGRFSGRQFSNSRSEMNVSTLELGDSALYLCASSLVPISPSTDTQYFGPGTRLTVL.

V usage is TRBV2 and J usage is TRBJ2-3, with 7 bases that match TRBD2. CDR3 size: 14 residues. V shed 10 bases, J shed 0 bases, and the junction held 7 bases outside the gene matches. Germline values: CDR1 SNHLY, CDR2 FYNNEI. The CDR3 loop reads CANKAGSSTDTQYF. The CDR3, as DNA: TGTGCCAACAAAGCGGGGTCTAGCACAGATACGCAGTATTTT.

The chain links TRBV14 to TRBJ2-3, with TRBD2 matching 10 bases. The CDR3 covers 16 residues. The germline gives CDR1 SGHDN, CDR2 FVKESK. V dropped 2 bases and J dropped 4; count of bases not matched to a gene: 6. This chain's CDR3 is CASSQLAGVTADTQYF. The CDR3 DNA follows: TGTGCCAGCAGCCAACTAGCGGGAGTAACGGCAGATACGCAGTATTTT.

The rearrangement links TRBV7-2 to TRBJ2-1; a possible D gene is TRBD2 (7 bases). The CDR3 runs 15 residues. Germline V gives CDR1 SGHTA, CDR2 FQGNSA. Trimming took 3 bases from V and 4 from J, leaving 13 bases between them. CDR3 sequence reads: CASSLAGAVYNEQFF. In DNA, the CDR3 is TGTGCCAGCAGCTTGGCGGGGGCCGTGTACAATGAGCAGTTCTTC.

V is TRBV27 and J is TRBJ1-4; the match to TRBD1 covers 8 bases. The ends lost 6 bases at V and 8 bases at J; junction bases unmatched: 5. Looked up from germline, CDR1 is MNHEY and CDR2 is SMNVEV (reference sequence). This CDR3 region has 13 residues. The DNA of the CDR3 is TGTGCCAGCAGGGACAGGGTGTGGGAAAAACTGTTTTTT. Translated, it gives CASRDRVWEKLFF.

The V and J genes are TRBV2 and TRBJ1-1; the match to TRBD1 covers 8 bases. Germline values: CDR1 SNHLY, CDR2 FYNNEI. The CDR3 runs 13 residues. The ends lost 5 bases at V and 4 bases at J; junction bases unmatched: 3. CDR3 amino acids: CASSTTGGTEAFF. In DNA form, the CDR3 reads TGTGCCAGCAGTACCACAGGGGGCACTGAAGCTTTCTTT.

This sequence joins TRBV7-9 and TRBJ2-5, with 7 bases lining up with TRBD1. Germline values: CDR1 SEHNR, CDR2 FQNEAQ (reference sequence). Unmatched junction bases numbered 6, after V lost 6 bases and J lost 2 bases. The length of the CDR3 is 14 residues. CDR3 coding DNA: TGTGCCAGCAGTCTCCGGGACAGACAAGAGACCCAGTACTTC. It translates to CASSLRDRQETQYF.

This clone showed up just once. The CDR3 here is CASSADRGETQYF. CDR3 sequence (DNA): TGTGCCAGCAGTGCCGACCGAGGGGAGACCCAGTACTTC. The rearrangement uses TRBV2 and TRBJ2-5, with D perhaps TRBD2 (5 bases). V was cut by 4 bases and J by 5 bases, with 11 bases left in between. This CDR3 is built from 13 residues. The germline gives CDR1 SNHLY, CDR2 FYNNEI. Full variable domain (outside the CDR3, taken from reference TRBV2 and TRBJ2-5): EPEVTQTPSHQVTQMGQEVILRCVPISNHLYFYWYRQILGQKVEFLVSFYNNEISEKSEIFDDQFSVERPDGSNFTLKIRSTKLEDSAMYFCASSADRGETQYFGPGTRLLVL.

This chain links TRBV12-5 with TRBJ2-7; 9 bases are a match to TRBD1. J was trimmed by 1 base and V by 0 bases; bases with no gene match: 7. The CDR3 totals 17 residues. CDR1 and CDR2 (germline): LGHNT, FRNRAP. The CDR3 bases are TGTGCTAGTGGTTTGGTACTCGGGACAGGGAATTCCTACGAGCAGTACTTC. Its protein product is CASGLVLGTGNSYEQYF. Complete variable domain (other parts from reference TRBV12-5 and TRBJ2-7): DARVTQTPRHKVTEMGQEVTMRCQPILGHNTVFWYRQTMMQGLELLAYFRNRAPLDDSGMPKDRFSAEMPDATLATLKIQPSEPRDSAVYFCASGLVLGTGNSYEQYFGPGTRLTVT.

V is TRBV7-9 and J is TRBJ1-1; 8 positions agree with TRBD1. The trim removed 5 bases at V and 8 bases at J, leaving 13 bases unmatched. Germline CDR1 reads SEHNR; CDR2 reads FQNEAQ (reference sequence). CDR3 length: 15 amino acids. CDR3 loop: CASSPHTGGSAEAFF. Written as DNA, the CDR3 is TGTGCCAGCAGCCCCCATACAGGGGGATCCGCGGAAGCTTTCTTT.

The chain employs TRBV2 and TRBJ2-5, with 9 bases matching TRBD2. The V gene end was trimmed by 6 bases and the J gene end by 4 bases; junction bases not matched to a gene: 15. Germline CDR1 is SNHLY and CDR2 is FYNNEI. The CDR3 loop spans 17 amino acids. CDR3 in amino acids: CASRVGGGAGYGETQYF. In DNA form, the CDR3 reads TGTGCCAGCAGAGTGGGCGGGGGGGCCGGTTATGGAGAGACCCAGTACTTC.

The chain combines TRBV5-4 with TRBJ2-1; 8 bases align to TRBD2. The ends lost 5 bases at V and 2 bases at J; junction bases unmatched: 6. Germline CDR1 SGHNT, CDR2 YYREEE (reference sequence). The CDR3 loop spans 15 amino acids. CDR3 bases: TGTGCCAGCAGGCCCGGGAGGGAAGCCTACAATGAGCAGTTCTTC. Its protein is CASRPGREAYNEQFF.

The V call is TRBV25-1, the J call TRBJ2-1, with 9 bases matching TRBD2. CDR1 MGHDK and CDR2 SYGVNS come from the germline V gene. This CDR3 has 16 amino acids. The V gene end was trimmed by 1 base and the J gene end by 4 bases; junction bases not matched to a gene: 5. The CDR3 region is CASSELGREGYNEQFF. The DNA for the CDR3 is TGTGCCAGCAGTGAATTGGGGCGGGAGGGATACAATGAGCAGTTCTTC.

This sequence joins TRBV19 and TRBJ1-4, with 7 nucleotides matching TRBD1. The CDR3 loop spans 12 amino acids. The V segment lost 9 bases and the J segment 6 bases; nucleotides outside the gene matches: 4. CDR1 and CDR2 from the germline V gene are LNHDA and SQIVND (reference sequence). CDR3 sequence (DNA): TGTGCCAGACAGGGGTTTTATGAAAAACTGTTTTTT. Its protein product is CARQGFYEKLFF.

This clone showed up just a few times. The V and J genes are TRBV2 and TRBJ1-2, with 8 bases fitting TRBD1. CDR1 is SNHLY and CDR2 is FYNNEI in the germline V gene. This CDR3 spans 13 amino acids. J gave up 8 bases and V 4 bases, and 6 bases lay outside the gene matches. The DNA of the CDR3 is TGTGCCAGCAGTGGGACAGGGACTCCGGGCTACACCTTC. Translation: CASSGTGTPGYTF.

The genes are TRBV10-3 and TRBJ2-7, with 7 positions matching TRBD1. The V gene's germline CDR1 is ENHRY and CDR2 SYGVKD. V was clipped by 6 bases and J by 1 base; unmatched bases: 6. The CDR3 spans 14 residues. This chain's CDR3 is CAIRGQVQSYEQYF. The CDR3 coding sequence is TGTGCCATCAGAGGACAGGTGCAGTCCTACGAGCAGTACTTC.

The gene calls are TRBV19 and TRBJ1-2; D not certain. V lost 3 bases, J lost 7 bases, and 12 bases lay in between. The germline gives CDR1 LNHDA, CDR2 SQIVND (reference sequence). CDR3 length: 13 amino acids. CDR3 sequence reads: CASSIGRLGGYTF. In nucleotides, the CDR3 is TGTGCCAGTAGTATTGGGAGGTTAGGTGGCTACACCTTC.

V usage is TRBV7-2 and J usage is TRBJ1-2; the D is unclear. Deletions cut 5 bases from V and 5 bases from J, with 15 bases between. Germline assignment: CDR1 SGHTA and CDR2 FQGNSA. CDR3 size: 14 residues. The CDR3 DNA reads TGTGCCAGCAGCCCGAGGGCGGAGGCTTATGGCTACACCTTC. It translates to CASSPRAEAYGYTF.

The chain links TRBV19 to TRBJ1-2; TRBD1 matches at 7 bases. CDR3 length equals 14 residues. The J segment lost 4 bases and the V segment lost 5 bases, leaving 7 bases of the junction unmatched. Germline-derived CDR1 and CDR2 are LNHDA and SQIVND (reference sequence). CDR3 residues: CASSQGTAIYGYTF. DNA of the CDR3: TGTGCCAGTAGTCAAGGGACAGCCATCTATGGCTACACCTTC.

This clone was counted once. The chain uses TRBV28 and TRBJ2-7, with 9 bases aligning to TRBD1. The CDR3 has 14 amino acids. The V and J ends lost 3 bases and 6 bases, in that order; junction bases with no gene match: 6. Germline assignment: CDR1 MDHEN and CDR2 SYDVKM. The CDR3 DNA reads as TGTGCCAGCAGTTTTGGGGGACAGGGCACCGAGCAGTACTTC. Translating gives CASSFGGQGTEQYF.

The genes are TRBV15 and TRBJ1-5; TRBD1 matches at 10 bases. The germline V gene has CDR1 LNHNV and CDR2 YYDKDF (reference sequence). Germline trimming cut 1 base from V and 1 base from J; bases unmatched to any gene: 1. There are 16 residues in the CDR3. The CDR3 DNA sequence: TGTGCCACCAGCAGAGGGGACAGGGGCAGCAATCAGCCCCAGCATTTT. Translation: CATSRGDRGSNQPQHF.

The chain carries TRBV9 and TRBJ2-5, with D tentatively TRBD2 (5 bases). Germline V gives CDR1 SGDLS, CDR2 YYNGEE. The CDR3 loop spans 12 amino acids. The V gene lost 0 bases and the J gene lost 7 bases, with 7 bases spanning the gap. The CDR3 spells CASSVEGGTQYF. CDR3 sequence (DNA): TGTGCCAGCAGCGTAGAAGGAGGGACCCAGTACTTC. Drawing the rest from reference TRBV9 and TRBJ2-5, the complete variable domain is DSGVTQTPKHLITATGQRVTLRCSPRSGDLSVYWYQQSLDQGLQFLIQYYNGEERAKGNILERFSAQQFPDLHSELNLSSLELGDSALYFCASSVEGGTQYFGPGTRLLVL.

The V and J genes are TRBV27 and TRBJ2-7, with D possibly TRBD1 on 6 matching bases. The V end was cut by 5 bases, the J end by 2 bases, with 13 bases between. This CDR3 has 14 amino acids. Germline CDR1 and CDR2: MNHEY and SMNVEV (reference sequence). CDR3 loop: CASSGAGETYEQYF. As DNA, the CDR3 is TGTGCCAGCAGTGGAGCAGGGGAAACCTACGAGCAGTACTTC.

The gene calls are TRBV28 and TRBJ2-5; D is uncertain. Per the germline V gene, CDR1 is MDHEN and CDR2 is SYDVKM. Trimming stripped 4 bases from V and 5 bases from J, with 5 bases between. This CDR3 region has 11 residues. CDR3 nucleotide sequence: TGTGCCAGCAGTTCACAGGAGACCCAGTACTTC. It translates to CASSSQETQYF.